This passage covers 2 T cell receptor beta chains from one sample sequenced in a study of T cell responses to AZD1222 COVID-19 vaccine. The data were produced by immunoSEQ multiplex PCR, yet TCRdb's version contains in-frame clones alone and is incomplete. The sample records around 140,000 clones, 90% being singletons. The sample was peripheral blood, taken on day 0 of AZD1222 vaccination. The source is an adult in good health.

The CDR3 coding sequence is TGCGCCAGCAGCCAGGGGAGGGGCGGAAGCTTGGCCTACGAGCAGTACTTC. Amino acid sequence: CASSQGRGGSLAYEQYF. V usage is TRBV4-3 and J usage is TRBJ2-7, with TRBD2 matching 7 bases. The CDR3 is 17 amino acids. Germline loops: CDR1 LGHNA, CDR2 YSLEER. Trimming removed 3 bases from V and 2 bases from J; junction bases left unmatched: 13.

V is TRBV9 and J is TRBJ1-4, with TRBD1 as a possible D gene (5 bases). Trimming pared 7 bases from V and 7 bases from J, leaving 14 bases between. The CDR3 contains 13 residues. Per germline, CDR1 SGDLS and CDR2 YYNGEE. CDR3 DNA: TGTGCCAGCGGGTGGGGGGAAAGTGAAAAACTGTTTTTT. Amino acids: CASGWGESEKLFF. Filled out from reference TRBV9 and TRBJ1-4, the complete variable domain reads DSGVTQTPKHLITATGQRVTLRCSPRSGDLSVYWYQQSLDQGLQFLIQYYNGEERAKGNILERFSAQQFPDLHSELNLSSLELGDSALYFCASGWGESEKLFFGSGTQLSVL.